These 30 T cell receptor beta chains originate from one sample sequenced in a study of shared clonotypes between healthy human individuals. CD45RO-negative cells were positively selected for CCR7, leaving out terminally differentiated effector memory CD45RA+ cells. The method was immunoSEQ multiplex PCR; TCRdb's version includes in-frame clones alone and lacks a portion of them. The sample records around 650,000 clones, roughly 96% being singletons. The sample comprised naive CD8+ T cells sorted from blood. All receptors come from a woman aged 25-40 years in good health.

This rearrangement joins TRBV27 to TRBJ2-5; a possible D gene is TRBD2 (5 bases). V was shortened by 3 bases and J by 2 bases, with 10 bases between the two germline ends. This CDR3 comprises 14 residues. Germline lookup yields CDR1 MNHEY and CDR2 SMNVEV (reference sequence). The CDR3 DNA is TGTGCCAGCAGTTTTCTGCCGGGGCAAGAGACCCAGTACTTC. Its protein is CASSFLPGQETQYF.

Notes on this clone: One end of the junction does not line up with germline, which may come from a read error. The chain employs TRBV2 and TRBJ2-1; no definite D call. There are 15 residues in the CDR3. The V gene's germline CDR1 is SNHLY and CDR2 FYNNEI. CDR3 amino acids: CASREGSGAYNEQFF. The CDR3 DNA sequence: TGTGCCAGCAGAGAAGGGTCAGGAGCTTACAATGAGCAGTTCTTC.

The genes are TRBV5-1 and TRBJ1-1, with D perhaps TRBD1 (5 bases). Per the germline V gene, CDR1 is SGHRS and CDR2 is YFSETQ. With 4 bases removed from V and 8 bases from J, the gap between germline ends came to 27 bases. The CDR3 sequence is 17 residues long. The CDR3, as DNA: TGCGCCAGCAGCCCGAGGGTCGCTAGCTCGTCATCAGGGGAAGCTTTCTTT. Its protein is CASSPRVASSSSGEAFF.

The chain joins TRBV7-9 to TRBJ2-3; 8 nucleotides align to TRBD1. Trimming at V came to 4 bases and at J to 3 bases, leaving 9 bases not matched to a gene. CDR3 length: 16 residues. In germline, CDR1 is SEHNR, CDR2 FQNEAQ (reference sequence). CDR3 region: CASSSKDREKTDTQYF. The CDR3 DNA reads as TGTGCCAGCAGCTCTAAGGACAGGGAGAAGACAGATACGCAGTATTTT.

This chain links TRBV28 with TRBJ2-5; 9 nucleotides line up with TRBD1. The germline V gene encodes CDR1 MDHEN and CDR2 SYDVKM. This CDR3 has 17 residues. V dropped 3 bases and J dropped 5; count of bases not matched to a gene: 13. CDR3 coding DNA: TGTGCCAGCAGTTTCGTTATCAAGACAGGGGGAGGCGAGACCCAGTACTTC. It is translated as CASSFVIKTGGGETQYF. Looking up the rest from reference TRBV28 and TRBJ2-5 gives the full variable domain: DVKVTQSSRYLVKRTGEKVFLECVQDMDHENMFWYRQDPGLGLRLIYFSYDVKMKEKGDIPEGYSVSREKKERFSLILESASTNQTSMYLCASSFVIKTGGGETQYFGPGTRLLVL.

The rearrangement uses TRBV6-5 and TRBJ1-1, with D unresolved. Germline V gene data show CDR1 as MNHEY and CDR2 as SVGAGI. The CDR3 is 13 residues long. Trimming pared 5 bases from V and 5 bases from J, leaving 12 bases between. CDR3 DNA sequence: TGTGCCAGCAGTCACCTCTCCGGGACTGAAGCTTTCTTT. It specifies CASSHLSGTEAFF.

This sequence joins TRBV9 and TRBJ2-2, with a possible D match to TRBD2 (6 bases). Germline values: CDR1 SGDLS, CDR2 YYNGEE. The CDR3 sequence is 14 residues long. V was shortened by 3 bases and J by 7 bases, with 13 bases between the two germline ends. The CDR3 nucleotides are TGTGCCAGCAGCGGGTCTAGCGTGGACGGGGAGCTGTTTTTT. Translating it yields CASSGSSVDGELFF.

The chain couples TRBV28 to TRBJ2-1; D could derive from TRBD1 or TRBD2 (5 bases each). V lost 7 bases, J lost 4 bases, and 14 bases lay in between. The CDR3 loop spans 14 amino acids. Per germline, CDR1 MDHEN and CDR2 SYDVKM. For the CDR3, the DNA is TGTGCCAGCACCCGAGGGGCGAGGTACAATGAGCAGTTCTTC. The encoded protein is CASTRGARYNEQFF.

The chain carries TRBV2 and TRBJ2-7; possible D gene TRBD1, 6 bases. Trimming left V 3 bases short and J 4 bases short, with 16 bases between. CDR3 size: 15 residues. Germline CDR1 reads SNHLY; CDR2 reads FYNNEI. The CDR3 spells CASSDDRQRGYEQYF. The CDR3 DNA reads as TGTGCCAGCAGTGATGATCGCCAGAGGGGGTACGAGCAGTACTTC.

The V call is TRBV6-1, the J call TRBJ2-7, with 11 bases fitting TRBD2. The length of the CDR3 is 15 residues. The germline V gene encodes CDR1 MNHNS and CDR2 SASEGT. V lost 6 bases and J lost 3; bases outside the gene matches: 7. The CDR3 is CASREGGLAVYEQYF. The CDR3 DNA is TGTGCCAGCAGAGAGGGGGGACTAGCGGTCTACGAGCAGTACTTC.

The chain has TRBV2 and TRBJ2-1; a weak D match, TRBD2 (7 bases). The CDR3 extends over 17 amino acids. Germline CDR1 is SNHLY and CDR2 is FYNNEI. Trimming removed 2 bases at V and 8 bases at J, with 22 bases between. The CDR3 sequence: CASSEKGGARMLDEQFF. CDR3 nucleotides: TGTGCCAGCAGTGAAAAGGGGGGGGCGCGGATGCTCGATGAGCAGTTCTTC.

This clone was observed a single time. The genes are TRBV2 and TRBJ1-1; D unclear. This CDR3 has 12 residues. Trimming removed 7 bases at V and 0 bases at J, with 6 bases between. Per germline, CDR1 SNHLY and CDR2 FYNNEI. CDR3 amino acids: CASKFMNTEAFF. CDR3 DNA: TGTGCCAGCAAGTTCATGAACACTGAAGCTTTCTTT.

V gene TRBV29-1 combines with J gene TRBJ1-1; unclear D gene. This CDR3 is 14 amino acids long. Between the trimmed V and J ends, which lost 5 bases and 0 bases, there was a span of 13 bases. Germline CDR1 reads SQVTM; CDR2 reads ANQGSEA. The CDR3: CSVTAGPMNTEAFF. The CDR3 nucleotides read TGCAGCGTTACGGCAGGACCTATGAACACTGAAGCTTTCTTT.

As for this clone: One end of the junction fails to match germline, which may point to a read error. The chain couples TRBV28 to TRBJ2-7, with a possible D match to TRBD2 (6 bases). The length of the CDR3 is 11 residues. Germline CDR1 and CDR2: MDHEN and SYDVKM. CDR3 protein: CATSGGGKQYF. CDR3 bases: TGTGCCACCAGTGGTGGCGGGAAGCAGTACTTC.

The chain has TRBV9 and TRBJ2-7; unclear D gene. Germline CDR1 reads SGDLS; CDR2 reads YYNGEE. The CDR3 sequence is 14 residues long. V was trimmed by 6 bases and J by 0 bases, leaving 13 bases between them. The CDR3 protein is CASTSDLSSYEQYF. The CDR3 nucleotides read TGTGCCAGCACCTCAGACCTTAGCTCCTACGAGCAGTACTTC.

The rearrangement links TRBV28 to TRBJ2-7; weak D call: TRBD1 (5 bases). This CDR3 has 14 residues. The germline gives CDR1 MDHEN, CDR2 SYDVKM. V lost 2 bases, J lost 5 bases, and 13 bases lay in between. As DNA, the CDR3 is TGTGCCAGCAGTTTACCTTCAGGGTTGAACGAGCAGTACTTC. Amino acid sequence: CASSLPSGLNEQYF.

A single count supports this clone. The CDR3 loop is CASSAGDFSTSYNEQFF. The CDR3 region has the DNA TGTGCCAGCAGCGCTGGGGACTTTAGTACTTCCTACAATGAGCAGTTCTTC. The chain links TRBV9 to TRBJ2-1; D possibly corresponds to TRBD2 (6 bases). Trimming shortened V by 3 bases and J by 1 base, and 17 bases separated the two germline ends. CDR3 size: 17 residues. Germline V gene sequence: CDR1 SGDLS, CDR2 YYNGEE.

The V and J genes are TRBV5-6 and TRBJ2-7; unclear D gene. The ends were cut back, 1 base at V and 0 bases at J, with 8 bases in the middle. The CDR3 loop spans 14 amino acids. Germline V gives CDR1 SGHDT, CDR2 YYEEEE. The CDR3 DNA follows: TGTGCCAGCAGCTTGTGGTTCAACTCCTACGAGCAGTACTTC. Its translation is CASSLWFNSYEQYF. The entire variable domain, with the rest obtained from reference TRBV5-6 and TRBJ2-7, is as follows: DAGVTQSPTHLIKTRGQQVTLRCSPKSGHDTVSWYQQALGQGPQFIFQYYEEEERQRGNFPDRFSGHQFPNYSSELNVNALLLGDSALYLCASSLWFNSYEQYFGPGTRLTVT.

The chain is built from TRBV27 and TRBJ1-1; a possible D gene is TRBD1 (5 bases). Germline values: CDR1 MNHEY, CDR2 SMNVEV (reference sequence). The V and J ends lost 0 bases and 6 bases respectively, with 11 bases between them. The CDR3 consists of 14 residues. CDR3 in amino acids: CASSLSGGFAEAFF. The CDR3 DNA follows: TGTGCCAGCAGTTTATCGGGGGGTTTTGCTGAAGCTTTCTTT.

The chain employs TRBV2 and TRBJ2-7; 7 bases match TRBD1. The CDR3 has 19 amino acids. CDR1 is SNHLY, CDR2 FYNNEI, per germline. With 4 bases clipped from V and 1 base from J, the junction kept 19 bases outside the gene matches. CDR3 region: CASSVAPPQDRAQSYEQYF. CDR3 DNA: TGTGCCAGCAGTGTGGCCCCACCACAAGACAGGGCCCAGTCCTACGAGCAGTACTTC.

The J gene is TRBJ2-4, the V gene TRBV2; 7 bases agree with TRBD2. V was clipped by 2 bases and J by 1 base; unmatched bases: 2. Germline CDR1 SNHLY, CDR2 FYNNEI. The CDR3 runs to 15 residues. CDR3 protein: CASSELAVAKNIQYF. For the CDR3, the DNA is TGTGCCAGCAGTGAACTAGCGGTGGCCAAAAACATTCAGTACTTC.

The V call is TRBV5-6, the J call TRBJ1-1, with D perhaps TRBD1 (5 bases). CDR1 and CDR2 from the germline V gene are SGHDT and YYEEEE. Trimming stripped 4 bases from V and 3 bases from J, with 19 bases between. This CDR3 spans 16 amino acids. CDR3 DNA sequence: TGTGCCAGCAGCCGTATGCCCAGCTGGGGGTACACTGAAGCTTTCTTT. Amino acid sequence: CASSRMPSWGYTEAFF.

Comments on this clone: The sample carries other DNA sequences with the same CDR3. The chain is built from TRBV28 and TRBJ1-2; 7 positions match TRBD1. V lost 4 bases, J lost 0 bases, and 11 bases stayed unmatched. Germline V gene data show CDR1 as MDHEN and CDR2 as SYDVKM. The CDR3 runs 17 residues. As DNA, the CDR3 is TGTGCCAGCAGTTCTGGGACAGAGTTAAAGACTAACTATGGCTACACCTTC. Translating gives CASSSGTELKTNYGYTF.

V usage is TRBV9 and J usage is TRBJ2-1; tentatively, D is TRBD2 (5 bases). From germline, CDR1 is SGDLS and CDR2 YYNGEE. V lost 4 bases, J lost 6 bases, and 14 bases lay in between. The CDR3 is 14 residues long. CDR3 sequence reads: CASSLGVTFNEQFF. Written as DNA, the CDR3 is TGTGCCAGCAGCCTCGGGGTGACTTTCAATGAGCAGTTCTTC.

This chain's CDR3 is CAISEGQGGAEAFF. As DNA, the CDR3 is TGTGCCATCAGTGAGGGGCAGGGTGGTGCTGAAGCTTTCTTT. This chain uses TRBV10-3 with TRBJ1-1; a possible D gene is TRBD1 (5 bases). Germline CDR1 ENHRY, CDR2 SYGVKD. The CDR3 length is 14 residues. With 2 bases removed from V and 6 bases from J, the gap between germline ends came to 13 bases.

The V call is TRBV27, the J call TRBJ2-2; D could derive from TRBD1 or TRBD2 (5 bases each). Trimming took 7 bases from V and 14 from J, leaving 26 bases between them. CDR1 is MNHEY and CDR2 is SMNVEV in the germline V gene (reference sequence). CDR3 size: 15 residues. CDR3 amino acids: CASKETGTLPFNLFF. DNA for the CDR3: TGTGCCAGCAAAGAGACCGGGACCCTCCCGTTTAATCTGTTTTTT.

This chain joins TRBV10-2 and TRBJ2-1, with no clear D. Between the trimmed V and J ends, which lost 0 bases and 4 bases, there was a span of 7 bases. This CDR3 is built from 14 residues. CDR1 is WSHSY and CDR2 is SAAADI in the germline V gene. The CDR3 spells CASSESVRYNEQFF. In DNA, the CDR3 is TGCGCCAGCAGTGAGTCCGTCAGGTACAATGAGCAGTTCTTC.

The J gene is TRBJ2-1, the V gene TRBV11-2; 10 positions match TRBD2. This CDR3 contains 19 residues. The junction had 13 bases not matched to a gene; V was cut back by 5 bases and J by 0 bases. Germline V gene lookup returns CDR1 SGHAT and CDR2 FQNNGV. The CDR3 loop reads CASSPPLAGVPTSYNEQFF. CDR3 in DNA: TGTGCCAGCAGCCCCCCCCTAGCGGGAGTGCCGACCTCCTACAATGAGCAGTTCTTC.

The chain uses TRBV6-6 and TRBJ2-4, with 10 bases fitting TRBD2. This CDR3 is built from 15 residues. The V and J ends lost 5 bases and 8 bases, in that order; junction bases with no gene match: 9. Germline CDR1 MNHNY, CDR2 SVGAGI (reference sequence). The CDR3 bases are TGTGCCAGCAGTCCTCTAGCGGGAGCGGGGGACATTCAGTACTTC. Translating gives CASSPLAGAGDIQYF.

The CDR3 region has the DNA TGTGCCAGTAGTATTAGCCCCATTGGCTTCCGCTCCTACAATGAGCAGTTCTTC. It translates to CASSISPIGFRSYNEQFF. The J gene is TRBJ2-1, the V gene TRBV19; D is unresolved. CDR1 LNHDA and CDR2 SQIVND come from the germline V gene (reference sequence). CDR3 length: 18 amino acids. The V end was cut by 3 bases, the J end by 0 bases, with 18 bases between.